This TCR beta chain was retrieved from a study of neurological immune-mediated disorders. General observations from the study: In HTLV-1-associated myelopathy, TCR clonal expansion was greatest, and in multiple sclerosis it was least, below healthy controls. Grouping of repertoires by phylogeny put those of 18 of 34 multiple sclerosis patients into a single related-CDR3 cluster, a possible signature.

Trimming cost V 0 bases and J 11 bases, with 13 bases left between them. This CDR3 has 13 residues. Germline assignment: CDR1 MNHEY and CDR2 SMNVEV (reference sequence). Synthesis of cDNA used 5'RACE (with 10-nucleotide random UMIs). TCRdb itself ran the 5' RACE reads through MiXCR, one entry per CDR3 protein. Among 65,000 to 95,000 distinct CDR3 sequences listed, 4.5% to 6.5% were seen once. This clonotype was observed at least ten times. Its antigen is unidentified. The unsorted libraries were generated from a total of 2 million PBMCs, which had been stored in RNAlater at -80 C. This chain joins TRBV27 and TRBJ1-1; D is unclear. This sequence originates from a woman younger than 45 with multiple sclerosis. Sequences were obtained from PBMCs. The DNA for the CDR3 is TGTGCCAGCAGTTTATCGATACAGTCCCAGGCTTTCTTT. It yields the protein CASSLSIQSQAFF.